This TCR beta chain was sequenced for a study of cytomegalovirus exposure and HLA in healthy donors. Primers for the PCR totalled 60 Vbeta and 13 Jbeta. TCRdb's table, derived via immunoSEQ multiplex PCR, lists solely in-frame clones and lacks some. The sample includes about 140,000 clones, more than 60% of them seen just once. This CDR3 is 15 amino acids long. Germline-derived CDR1 and CDR2 are SGHAT and FQNNGV. Between the trimmed V and J ends, which lost 5 bases and 4 bases, there was a span of 14 bases. The sequence was obtained from a man aged 35 to 55 in good health and CMV-seronegative. Input material: PBMCs. The chain combines TRBV11-2 with TRBJ2-2; D call uncertain. CDR3 in amino acids: CASSTDTQLTGELFF. In DNA form, the CDR3 reads TGTGCCAGCAGCACAGACACTCAACTCACCGGGGAGCTGTTTTTT.